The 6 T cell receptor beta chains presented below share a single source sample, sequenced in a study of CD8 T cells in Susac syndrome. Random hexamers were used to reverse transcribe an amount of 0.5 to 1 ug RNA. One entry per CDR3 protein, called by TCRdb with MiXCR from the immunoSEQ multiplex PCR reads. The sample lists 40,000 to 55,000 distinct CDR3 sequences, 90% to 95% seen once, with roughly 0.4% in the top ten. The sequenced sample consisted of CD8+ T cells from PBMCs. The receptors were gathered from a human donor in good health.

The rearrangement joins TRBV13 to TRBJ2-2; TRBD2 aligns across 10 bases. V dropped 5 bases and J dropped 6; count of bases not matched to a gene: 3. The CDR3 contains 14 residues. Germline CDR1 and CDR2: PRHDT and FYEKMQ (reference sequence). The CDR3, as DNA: TGTGCCAGCAGCGAAGCGGGAGGGCCCGGGGAGCTGTTTTTT. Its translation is CASSEAGGPGELFF.

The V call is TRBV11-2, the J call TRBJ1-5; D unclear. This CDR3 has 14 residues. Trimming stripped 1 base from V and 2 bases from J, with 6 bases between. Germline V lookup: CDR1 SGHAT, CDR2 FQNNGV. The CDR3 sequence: CASSLGVGNQPQHF. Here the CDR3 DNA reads TGTGCCAGCAGCTTAGGGGTTGGCAATCAGCCCCAGCATTTT.

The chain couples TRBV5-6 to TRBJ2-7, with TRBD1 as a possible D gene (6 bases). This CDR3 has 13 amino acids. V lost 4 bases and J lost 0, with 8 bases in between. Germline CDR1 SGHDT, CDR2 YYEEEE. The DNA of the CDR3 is TGTGCCAGCAGCGGGACACCCTCCTACGAGCAGTACTTC. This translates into CASSGTPSYEQYF.

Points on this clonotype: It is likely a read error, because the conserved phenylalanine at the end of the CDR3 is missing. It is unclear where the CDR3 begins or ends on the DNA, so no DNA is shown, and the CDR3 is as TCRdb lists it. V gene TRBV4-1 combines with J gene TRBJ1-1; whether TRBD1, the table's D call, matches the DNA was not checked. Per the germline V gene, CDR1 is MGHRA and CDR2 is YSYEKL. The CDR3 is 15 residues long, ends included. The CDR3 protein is CASSPGPQTGTEVFL.

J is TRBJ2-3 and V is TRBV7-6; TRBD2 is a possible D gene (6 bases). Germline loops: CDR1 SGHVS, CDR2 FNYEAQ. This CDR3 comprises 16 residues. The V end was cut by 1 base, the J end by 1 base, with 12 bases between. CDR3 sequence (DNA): TGTGCCAGCAGCTTAGAGCCGTCGGGAGGCACAGATACGCAGTATTTT. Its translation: CASSLEPSGGTDTQYF. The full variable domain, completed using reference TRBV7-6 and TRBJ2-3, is GAGVSQSPRYKVTKRGQDVALRCDPISGHVSLYWYRQALGQGPEFLTYFNYEAQQDKSGLPNDRFSAERPEGSISTLTIQRTEQRDSAMYRCASSLEPSGGTDTQYFGPGTRLTVL.

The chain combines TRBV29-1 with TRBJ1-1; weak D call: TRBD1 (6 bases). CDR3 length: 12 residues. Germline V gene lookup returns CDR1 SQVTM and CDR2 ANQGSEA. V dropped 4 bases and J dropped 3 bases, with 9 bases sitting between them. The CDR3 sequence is CSVGYRDTEAFF. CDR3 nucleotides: TGCAGCGTTGGGTACAGGGACACTGAAGCTTTCTTT.